What follows are 24 T cell receptor beta chains derived from one specimen sequenced in a study of shared clonotypes between healthy human individuals. The repertoire was sequenced with immunoSEQ multiplex PCR; TCRdb's copy has only in-frame clones and lacks some. This table holds about a million clones, roughly 77% found once. The sample comprised memory CD4+ T cells from PBMCs. Subset given: CD45RA-negative fraction. The receptors derive from a man aged 18 to 30 in good health. Some clones in this sample may be carry-over from other donors' samples.

The chain recombines TRBV18 with TRBJ2-3, with D perhaps TRBD2 (6 bases). V was shortened by 0 bases and J by 6 bases, with 13 bases between the two germline ends. Germline lookup yields CDR1 KGHSH and CDR2 LQKENI. The CDR3 is 15 residues long. CDR3 amino acids: CASSPPRGGQDTQYF. The CDR3 DNA sequence: TGTGCCAGCTCACCACCGCGGGGAGGTCAGGATACGCAGTATTTT.

This chain joins TRBV2 and TRBJ1-1, with no clear D. The CDR3 runs to 15 residues. With 2 bases removed from V and 2 bases from J, the gap between germline ends came to 12 bases. CDR1 and CDR2 (germline): SNHLY, FYNNEI. CDR3 protein: CASSERALLNTEAFF. CDR3 in DNA: TGTGCCAGCAGTGAAAGGGCTCTTCTCAACACTGAAGCTTTCTTT. The variable domain in full, completed from reference TRBV2 and TRBJ1-1, reads EPEVTQTPSHQVTQMGQEVILRCVPISNHLYFYWYRQILGQKVEFLVSFYNNEISEKSEIFDDQFSVERPDGSNFTLKIRSTKLEDSAMYFCASSERALLNTEAFFGQGTRLTVV.

The chain joins TRBV27 to TRBJ2-1, with 8 bases that match TRBD2. CDR1 and CDR2 from the germline V gene are MNHEY and SMNVEV (reference sequence). This CDR3 spans 15 amino acids. The ends lost 4 bases at V and 1 base at J; junction bases unmatched: 3. CDR3 nucleotide sequence: TGTGCCAGCAGTTGGTCTAGCGGGTCCTACAATGAGCAGTTCTTC. Translated, it gives CASSWSSGSYNEQFF.

This chain joins TRBV27 and TRBJ2-3; 9 nucleotides match TRBD2. This CDR3 comprises 16 residues. Germline V gene data show CDR1 as MNHEY and CDR2 as SMNVEV (reference sequence). V trimming: 4 bases; J trimming: 2 bases; junction bases outside the gene matches: 7. The CDR3 protein is CASSSTGTSITDTQYF. CDR3 in DNA: TGTGCCAGCAGTTCAACCGGGACTAGCATCACAGATACGCAGTATTTT.

V gene TRBV5-4 combines with J gene TRBJ2-7, with D possibly being TRBD2 (6 bases). The CDR3 spans 15 residues. CDR1 SGHNT and CDR2 YYREEE come from the germline V gene (reference sequence). V lost 4 bases and J lost 0, with 14 bases in between. The CDR3 here is CASSRPGGDSYEQYF. Written as DNA, the CDR3 is TGTGCCAGCAGCCGGCCCGGCGGGGACTCCTACGAGCAGTACTTC.

The genes are TRBV28 and TRBJ1-2, with a tentative D call TRBD1 (6 bases). This CDR3 is 15 amino acids long. With 5 bases removed from V and 8 bases from J, the gap between germline ends came to 21 bases. Germline CDR1 reads MDHEN; CDR2 reads SYDVKM. The CDR3 DNA reads TGTGCCAGCAGTCCGACAAGGGGGGATTATATGGGCTACACCTTC. Encoded protein: CASSPTRGDYMGYTF.

The gene calls are TRBV29-1 and TRBJ1-2; maybe TRBD1 (5 bases). V lost 7 bases and J lost 2, with 17 bases in between. In germline, CDR1 is SQVTM, CDR2 ANQGSEA. CDR3 length: 14 residues. CDR3 residues: CSAADTHANYGYTF. The CDR3 DNA reads TGCAGCGCCGCGGACACGCACGCCAACTATGGCTACACCTTC.

The sample holds a few counts of this clone. Other DNA sequences in the sample encode the same CDR3. V gene TRBV29-1 combines with J gene TRBJ1-1; TRBD1 matches at 10 bases. Unmatched junction bases numbered 6, after V lost 6 bases and J lost 5 bases. Germline values: CDR1 SQVTM, CDR2 ANQGSEA. The CDR3 length is 13 residues. The CDR3 sequence: CSVIRDRGTEAFF. CDR3 coding DNA: TGCAGCGTGATAAGGGACAGGGGAACTGAAGCTTTCTTT.

Turning to this clone: In the same sample, other DNA sequences code for this CDR3. The chain uses TRBV2 and TRBJ1-5; no clear D gene. This CDR3 spans 14 amino acids. The germline V gene has CDR1 SNHLY and CDR2 FYNNEI. V gave up 2 bases and J gave up 7 bases, with 12 bases separating them. The CDR3 DNA reads as TGTGCCAGCAGTGAAAGGTCAGAAAACCAGCCCCAGCATTTT. The encoded protein is CASSERSENQPQHF.

This clone was observed a few times. Additional DNA sequences in this sample encode the identical CDR3. The chain joins TRBV2 to TRBJ2-1; D is undetermined. The germline CDR1 and CDR2 sequences are SNHLY and FYNNEI. Trimming removed 6 bases from V and 4 bases from J, with 4 bases in between. CDR3 size: 11 residues. The CDR3 DNA sequence: TGTGCCAGCAGCGGGTACAATGAGCAGTTCTTC. Its protein product is CASSGYNEQFF.

This clone was seen more than once but under ten times. The V call is TRBV5-1, the J call TRBJ2-7; TRBD1 or TRBD2 may be the D gene (6 bases each). CDR1 and CDR2 from the germline V gene are SGHRS and YFSETQ. The CDR3 consists of 16 residues. V lost 0 bases and J lost 5, with 18 bases in between. CDR3 region: CASSLAQWGALDEQYF. The CDR3 DNA reads TGCGCCAGCAGCTTGGCTCAGTGGGGGGCTTTAGACGAGCAGTACTTC.

Points on this clone: This sample includes further DNA sequences coding for the same CDR3. The chain uses TRBV28 and TRBJ2-5; no clear D. With 1 base removed from V and 5 bases from J, the gap between germline ends came to 8 bases. Looked up from germline, CDR1 is MDHEN and CDR2 is SYDVKM. The CDR3 covers 13 residues. This chain's CDR3 is CASSLSGRETQYF. As DNA, the CDR3 is TGTGCCAGCAGTTTATCAGGACGGGAGACCCAGTACTTC.

About this clone itself: A read error is possible here, since a much larger clone lies one base away. Other DNA variants within this sample encode the same CDR3. The chain uses TRBV29-1 and TRBJ2-7; 7 nucleotides agree with TRBD2. CDR1 and CDR2 (germline): SQVTM, ANQGSEA. The CDR3 consists of 13 residues. The V and J ends lost 7 bases and 2 bases, in that order; junction bases with no gene match: 8. CDR3 protein: CSAAGVLAYEQYF. Here the CDR3 DNA reads TGCAGCGCTGCGGGAGTACTGGCCTACGAGCAGTACTTC.

To note about this clone: At the DNA level, this CDR3 is encoded by other sequences in the same sample as well. The rearrangement joins TRBV7-2 to TRBJ1-4; the D is unclear. The CDR3 is made up of 11 amino acids. Between the trimmed V and J ends, which lost 3 bases and 5 bases, there was a span of 1 base. Germline V gene lookup returns CDR1 SGHTA and CDR2 FQGNSA. CDR3 coding DNA: TGTGCCAGCAGCTTGAATGAAAAACTGTTTTTT. It codes for CASSLNEKLFF.

V is TRBV5-1 and J is TRBJ2-7; TRBD1 aligns across 10 bases. The junction had 7 bases not matched to a gene; V was cut back by 4 bases and J by 6 bases. Germline CDR1 SGHRS, CDR2 YFSETQ. This CDR3 is 14 amino acids long. As DNA, the CDR3 is TGCGCCAGCAGCCAAGGGGACAGGGGTGGCGAGCAGTACTTC. Protein sequence: CASSQGDRGGEQYF. The full variable domain, with the rest looked up from reference TRBV5-1 and TRBJ2-7, is KAGVTQTPRYLIKTRGQQVTLSCSPISGHRSVSWYQQTPGQGLQFLFEYFSETQRNKGNFPGRFSGRQFSNSRSEMNVSTLELGDSALYLCASSQGDRGGEQYFGPGTRLTVT.

This clone was counted once. This chain links TRBV28 with TRBJ1-4; D may be TRBD1 (5 bases). Germline lookup yields CDR1 MDHEN and CDR2 SYDVKM. V dropped 6 bases and J dropped 10 bases, with 18 bases sitting between them. CDR3 size: 14 residues. CDR3 loop: CASRSGGTRGKLFF. Here the CDR3 DNA reads TGTGCCAGCAGGTCTGGCGGGACCAGAGGAAAACTGTTTTTT.

The J gene is TRBJ2-7, the V gene TRBV7-2; 14 positions match TRBD2. The germline V gene has CDR1 SGHTA and CDR2 FQGNSA. This CDR3 comprises 17 residues. V lost 3 bases, J lost 2 bases, and 6 bases stayed unmatched. The CDR3 DNA is TGTGCCAGCAGCTTTACGGGACTAGCGGGAGTCCCCTACGAGCAGTACTTC. Protein product: CASSFTGLAGVPYEQYF.

In its sample, this clone was seen once. The gene calls are TRBV11-2 and TRBJ2-5; D not certain. Germline loops: CDR1 SGHAT, CDR2 FQNNGV. The CDR3 sequence is 12 residues long. The ends were cut back, 2 bases at V and 9 bases at J, with 10 bases in the middle. The CDR3 loop reads CASSLLDQAQYF. The CDR3 DNA is TGTGCCAGCAGCTTATTGGATCAGGCCCAGTACTTC. Using reference TRBV11-2 and TRBJ2-5 for the parts outside the CDR3, the full variable domain is EAGVAQSPRYKIIEKRQSVAFWCNPISGHATLYWYQQILGQGPKLLIQFQNNGVVDDSQLPKDRFSAERLKGVDSTLKIQPAKLEDSAVYLCASSLLDQAQYFGPGTRLLVL.

This chain links TRBV7-2 with TRBJ1-3; D is unclear. Germline values: CDR1 SGHTA, CDR2 FQGNSA. Trimming removed 5 bases from V and 0 bases from J, with 11 bases in between. This CDR3 has 15 residues. The CDR3: CASSLRHGSGNTIYF. The CDR3 nucleotides read TGTGCCAGCAGCCTACGACATGGCTCTGGAAACACCATATATTTT.

The chain employs TRBV5-1 and TRBJ2-7; no reliable D call. Germline V gives CDR1 SGHRS, CDR2 YFSETQ. The CDR3 is 16 residues long. V lost 0 bases and J lost 0, with 13 bases in between. Here the CDR3 reads CASSLVKLGSSYEQYF. The CDR3 coding sequence is TGCGCCAGCAGCTTGGTTAAGCTGGGAAGCTCCTACGAGCAGTACTTC. Looking up the rest from reference TRBV5-1 and TRBJ2-7 gives the full variable domain: KAGVTQTPRYLIKTRGQQVTLSCSPISGHRSVSWYQQTPGQGLQFLFEYFSETQRNKGNFPGRFSGRQFSNSRSEMNVSTLELGDSALYLCASSLVKLGSSYEQYFGPGTRLTVT.

The sample holds a few counts of this clone. The rearrangement joins TRBV2 to TRBJ2-7; possible D gene TRBD2, 6 bases. The CDR3 extends over 13 amino acids. Trimming removed 4 bases from V and 6 bases from J, with 13 bases in between. The germline CDR1 and CDR2 sequences are SNHLY and FYNNEI. This chain's CDR3 is CASSGDSWGEQYF. The CDR3 bases are TGTGCCAGCAGTGGGGACTCCTGGGGCGAGCAGTACTTC.

This clone was observed a single time. V usage is TRBV7-9 and J usage is TRBJ2-2, with no clear D. Germline V gene data show CDR1 as SEHNR and CDR2 as FQNEAQ (reference sequence). The CDR3 covers 15 residues. Between the trimmed V and J ends, which lost 5 bases and 1 base, there was a span of 11 bases. The chain's CDR3 is CASSLMLVNTGELFF. CDR3 DNA: TGTGCCAGCAGCCTGATGCTAGTGAACACCGGGGAGCTGTTTTTT.

The rearrangement joins TRBV5-4 to TRBJ1-1; D call uncertain. Trimming removed 4 bases from V and 1 base from J, with 8 bases in between. Germline V gene sequence: CDR1 SGHNT, CDR2 YYREEE (reference sequence). This CDR3 is built from 13 residues. CDR3 residues: CASSPPGNTEAFF. Here the CDR3 DNA reads TGTGCCAGCAGCCCCCCAGGGAACACTGAAGCTTTCTTT.

About this clone itself: Other DNA variants within this sample encode the same CDR3. The rearrangement links TRBV5-1 to TRBJ2-1, with 7 bases matching TRBD1. The CDR3 runs 14 residues. Looked up from germline, CDR1 is SGHRS and CDR2 is YFSETQ. The V gene end was trimmed by 4 bases and the J gene end by 2 bases; junction bases not matched to a gene: 3. CDR3 amino acids: CASSLGTAYNEQFF. The CDR3 DNA follows: TGCGCCAGCAGCCTAGGGACAGCCTACAATGAGCAGTTCTTC.